These 26 T cell receptor beta chains were all obtained from the same sample, sequenced in a study of T cell responses to AZD1222 COVID-19 vaccine. Repertoires were generated with immunoSEQ multiplex PCR, while TCRdb's copy carries only in-frame clones and drops some. The table records 130,000 or so clones, 80% to 95% of them present only once. Sequenced here: peripheral blood, sampled on day 0 of MenACWY control vaccination. Receptors were obtained from an adult in good health.

The CDR3 region has the DNA TGTGCCAGCAGTGTCAACTTAAGCACAGATACGCAGTATTTT. Translating gives CASSVNLSTDTQYF. This sequence joins TRBV2 and TRBJ2-3; D is unclear. CDR1 is SNHLY and CDR2 is FYNNEI in the germline V gene. V lost 4 bases to trimming and J lost 0 bases, with 8 bases between them. The CDR3 is made up of 14 amino acids.

The chain links TRBV6-5 to TRBJ1-2, with 8 bases fitting TRBD1. The J segment lost 13 bases and the V segment lost 2 bases, leaving 9 bases of the junction unmatched. The CDR3 is 13 amino acids. Looked up from germline, CDR1 is MNHEY and CDR2 is SVGAGI. In DNA, the CDR3 is TGTGCCAGCAGTTACGGACAGGGAAAGAAAGGCACCTTC. Encoded protein: CASSYGQGKKGTF.

This chain uses TRBV30 with TRBJ2-1; no firm D call. V lost 2 bases to trimming and J lost 3 bases, with 8 bases between them. The CDR3 covers 13 residues. The germline gives CDR1 GTSNPN, CDR2 SVGIG (reference sequence). Here the CDR3 reads CAWSTTIYNEQFF. The CDR3 DNA follows: TGTGCCTGGAGTACGACCATCTACAATGAGCAGTTCTTC. Looking up the rest from reference TRBV30 and TRBJ2-1 gives the full variable domain: SQTIHQWPATLVQPVGSPLSLECTVEGTSNPNLYWYRQAAGRGLQLLFYSVGIGQISSEVPQNLSASRPQDRQFILSSKKLLLSDSGFYLCAWSTTIYNEQFFGPGTRLTVL.

The rearrangement joins TRBV7-8 to TRBJ1-1; the match to TRBD1 covers 8 bases. The junction had 2 bases not matched to a gene; V was cut back by 4 bases and J by 1 base. Germline CDR1 reads SGHVS; CDR2 reads FQNEAQ. There are 14 residues in the CDR3. In DNA form, the CDR3 reads TGTGCCAGCAGCTCAGGGGGCGCGAACACTGAAGCTTTCTTT. This sequence encodes CASSSGGANTEAFF.

The chain links TRBV7-3 to TRBJ2-1; weak D call: TRBD1 (6 bases). CDR3 length: 15 amino acids. Trimming cost V 3 bases and J 3 bases, with 12 bases left between them. Germline lookup yields CDR1 SGHTA and CDR2 FQGTGA. In nucleotides, the CDR3 is TGTGCCAGCAGCTTCTTATCGGACAGCTACAATGAGCAGTTCTTC. Translation gives CASSFLSDSYNEQFF.

J is TRBJ1-1 and V is TRBV7-2; tentative D call: TRBD1 (5 bases). V was clipped by 2 bases and J by 3 bases, with 16 bases between them. The CDR3 consists of 16 residues. The germline CDR1 and CDR2 sequences are SGHTA and FQGNSA. As DNA, the CDR3 is TGTGCCAGCAGCTTAAGGGCCGGGGACGTGGACACTGAAGCTTTCTTT. Its translation is CASSLRAGDVDTEAFF.

In nucleotides, the CDR3 is TGCGCCAGCAGCCAAGGTACAACGGCTCGGAACACCGGGGAGCTGTTTTTT. The encoded protein is CASSQGTTARNTGELFF. The chain uses TRBV4-3 and TRBJ2-2; no clear D gene. Trimming removed 1 base at V and 1 base at J, with 13 bases between. This CDR3 is built from 17 residues. Looked up from germline, CDR1 is LGHNA and CDR2 is YSLEER.

The chain combines TRBV6-5 with TRBJ1-1; no definite D call. V shed 5 bases and J shed 4 bases, with 14 bases lying between them. Germline values: CDR1 MNHEY, CDR2 SVGAGI. The CDR3 length is 14 residues. The CDR3 is CASSQTLPGTEAFF. The CDR3 region has the DNA TGTGCCAGCAGTCAGACACTTCCGGGCACTGAAGCTTTCTTT.

This clone was seen just once. The chain links TRBV7-2 to TRBJ1-5; the match to TRBD1 covers 12 bases. This CDR3 spans 15 amino acids. The V and J ends lost 3 bases and 6 bases, in that order; junction bases with no gene match: 3. Looked up from germline, CDR1 is SGHTA and CDR2 is FQGNSA. The CDR3: CASSLGQGARQPQHF. The CDR3, as DNA: TGTGCCAGCAGCTTGGGACAGGGGGCGCGTCAGCCCCAGCATTTT.

For the CDR3, the DNA is TGTGCCAGCAGTGAAAGGGGCAGCTCCTATAATTCACCCCTCCACTTT. Protein product: CASSERGSSYNSPLHF. The chain uses TRBV2 and TRBJ1-6; possible D gene TRBD1, 5 bases. From germline, CDR1 is SNHLY and CDR2 FYNNEI. Trimming took 2 bases from V and 0 from J, leaving 8 bases between them. This CDR3 is 16 amino acids long.

The chain uses TRBV2 and TRBJ2-1; D uncertain. Germline assignment: CDR1 SNHLY and CDR2 FYNNEI. The CDR3 loop spans 13 amino acids. With 2 bases removed from V and 7 bases from J, the gap between germline ends came to 9 bases. This CDR3 is CASSEMRGNEQFF. CDR3 coding DNA: TGTGCCAGCAGTGAAATGAGAGGTAATGAGCAGTTCTTC.

The J gene is TRBJ1-2, the V gene TRBV5-5; D gene uncertain. V was clipped by 0 bases and J by 9 bases, with 12 bases between them. The CDR3 has 13 amino acids. In germline, CDR1 is SGHKS, CDR2 YYEKEE (reference sequence). The DNA for the CDR3 is TGTGCCAGCAGCTTGGGGGAGGCAGTCCGCTACACCTTC. Translating it yields CASSLGEAVRYTF.

The chain joins TRBV21-1 to TRBJ1-1; the tabulated D call, TRBD1, remains unverified against the DNA. TRBV21-1 is shown as a pseudogene. This CDR3 is 15 amino acids long. CDR3 amino acids: CASSGRDRVVTEAFF. The CDR3 nucleotides are TGTGCCAGCAGCGGGCGGGACAGGGTCGTCACTGAAGCTTTCTTT.

This chain joins TRBV19 and TRBJ1-5, with TRBD1 matching 8 bases. This CDR3 is 15 amino acids long. In germline, CDR1 is LNHDA, CDR2 SQIVND (reference sequence). The V gene end was trimmed by 0 bases and the J gene end by 7 bases; junction bases not matched to a gene: 5. This CDR3 reads CASSIDRAGGQPQHF. Written as DNA, the CDR3 is TGTGCCAGTAGTATAGATCGGGCAGGGGGCCAGCCCCAGCATTTT.

CDR3 sequence (DNA): TGTGCCAGCAGTTACTCGAAGGTGCTCGGGGAGCTGTTTTTT. Encoded protein: CASSYSKVLGELFF. The genes are TRBV6-5 and TRBJ2-2; the D is unclear. V lost 0 bases to trimming and J lost 7 bases, with 9 bases between them. The CDR3 runs 14 residues. Germline V CDR1 and CDR2: MNHEY, SVGAGI.

This clone was seen a single time. The chain has TRBV6-5 and TRBJ1-2; 7 nucleotides agree with TRBD1. The germline CDR1 and CDR2 sequences are MNHEY and SVGAGI. CDR3 length: 15 amino acids. The junction had 10 bases not matched to a gene; V was cut back by 7 bases and J by 2 bases. The CDR3 DNA sequence: TGTGCCAGCACCGACTTGGGACAGAGGAACTATGGCTACACCTTC. It codes for CASTDLGQRNYGYTF.

This sequence joins TRBV6-1 and TRBJ2-5, with 11 bases that match TRBD1. J lost 5 bases, V lost 4 bases, and 9 bases had no gene match. This CDR3 comprises 16 residues. The germline V gene has CDR1 MNHNS and CDR2 SASEGT. CDR3 sequence reads: CASSATGQGAWETQYF. CDR3 nucleotides: TGTGCCAGCAGTGCGACCGGACAGGGGGCCTGGGAGACCCAGTACTTC.

This clone was picked up one time. The chain is built from TRBV9 and TRBJ1-4, with TRBD1 as a possible D gene (6 bases). Trimming took off 4 bases at V and 5 bases at J, with 15 bases between the two ends. Germline assignment: CDR1 SGDLS and CDR2 YYNGEE. The CDR3 is 15 amino acids. The CDR3 nucleotides read TGTGCCAGCAGCCCACCGGGACACAAGAATGAAAAACTGTTTTTT. Encoded protein: CASSPPGHKNEKLFF.

The rearrangement uses TRBV10-1 and TRBJ2-1; possible D gene TRBD1, 6 bases. The CDR3 is 14 residues long. V was trimmed by 6 bases and J by 5 bases, leaving 14 bases between them. Germline assignment: CDR1 WNHNN and CDR2 SYGVQD (reference sequence). The CDR3 reads CASSSSSGDNEQFF. The CDR3 DNA sequence: TGCGCCAGCAGCTCCTCGTCAGGGGACAATGAGCAGTTCTTC.

V gene TRBV10-3 combines with J gene TRBJ1-2; a possible D gene is TRBD1 (6 bases). The length of the CDR3 is 15 residues. Trimming removed 4 bases at V and 0 bases at J, with 12 bases between. Germline V gene lookup returns CDR1 ENHRY and CDR2 SYGVKD. CDR3 amino acids: CAISARGAANYGYTF. The CDR3, as DNA: TGTGCCATCAGTGCCCGGGGGGCTGCTAACTATGGCTACACCTTC.

This chain joins TRBV10-3 and TRBJ2-2, with 10 bases fitting TRBD2. Germline V gene data show CDR1 as ENHRY and CDR2 as SYGVKD. After removal of 6 bases from V and 6 bases from J, the junction contained 7 bases not matched to a gene. The CDR3 is made up of 15 amino acids. CDR3 DNA sequence: TGTGCCATCAGGACCTCCGGGACTAGCGCCGGGGAGCTGTTTTTT. It yields the protein CAIRTSGTSAGELFF.

The chain has TRBV11-2 and TRBJ1-4, with 8 bases identical to TRBD1. V lost 2 bases and J lost 5; bases outside the gene matches: 4. The CDR3 covers 15 residues. The germline CDR1 and CDR2 sequences are SGHAT and FQNNGV. CDR3 coding DNA: TGTGCCAGCAGCTTACCCGGGACAGGAAATGAAAAACTGTTTTTT. Its protein product is CASSLPGTGNEKLFF.

V is TRBV13 and J is TRBJ2-2; the D is unclear. Between the trimmed V and J ends, which lost 1 base and 6 bases, there was a span of 6 bases. The CDR3 loop spans 13 amino acids. Germline loops: CDR1 PRHDT, CDR2 FYEKMQ (reference sequence). This CDR3 reads CASSLVVSGELFF. The DNA of the CDR3 is TGTGCCAGCAGCTTAGTAGTGTCCGGGGAGCTGTTTTTT.

This rearrangement joins TRBV7-2 to TRBJ1-1; possibly TRBD1 for D (5 bases). Trimming shortened V by 1 base and J by 6 bases, and 12 bases separated the two germline ends. Germline V gene data show CDR1 as SGHTA and CDR2 as FQGNSA. The CDR3 runs to 14 residues. CDR3 bases: TGTGCCAGCAGCTTAGTCGGCCGAGGGGCTGAAGCTTTCTTT. Translated: CASSLVGRGAEAFF.

V gene TRBV19 combines with J gene TRBJ2-1, with 10 nucleotides matching TRBD2. CDR3 length equals 14 residues. Germline values: CDR1 LNHDA, CDR2 SQIVND (reference sequence). Unmatched junction bases numbered 7, after V lost 9 bases and J lost 5 bases. CDR3 nucleotides: TGTGCCAGCAGACAGCGGGGGGGAGACAATGAGCAGTTCTTC. The encoded protein is CASRQRGGDNEQFF.

V usage is TRBV4-3 and J usage is TRBJ1-1; D is undetermined. CDR1 is LGHNA, CDR2 YSLEER, per germline. The CDR3 extends over 13 amino acids. Trimming took 5 bases from V and 0 from J, leaving 7 bases between them. The CDR3 nucleotides are TGCGCCAGCAGCACCCTATTGAACACTGAAGCTTTCTTT. This sequence encodes CASSTLLNTEAFF.